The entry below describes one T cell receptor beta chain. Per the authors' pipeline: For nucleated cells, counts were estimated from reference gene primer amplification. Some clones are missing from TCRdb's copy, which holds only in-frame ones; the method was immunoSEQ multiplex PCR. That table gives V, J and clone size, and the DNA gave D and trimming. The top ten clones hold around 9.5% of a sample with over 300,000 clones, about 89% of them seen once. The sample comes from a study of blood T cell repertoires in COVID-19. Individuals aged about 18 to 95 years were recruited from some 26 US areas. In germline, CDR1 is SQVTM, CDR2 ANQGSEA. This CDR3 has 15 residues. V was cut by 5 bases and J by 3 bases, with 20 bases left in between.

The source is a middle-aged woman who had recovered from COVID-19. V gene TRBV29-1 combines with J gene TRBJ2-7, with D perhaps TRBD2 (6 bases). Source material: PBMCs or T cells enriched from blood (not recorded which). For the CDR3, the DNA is TGCAGCGTTAATTTACCGGGGGTAGGGATCTACGAGCAGTACTTC. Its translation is CSVNLPGVGIYEQYF.